This record covers a single T cell receptor beta chain. The antigen is unknown. This sample is drawn from a study of shared clonotypes between healthy human individuals. Study overall: Contributing individuals were a couple of females and three males aged 18 to 49. Whole-study results and caveats: Sampling covered blood only; tissue repertoires likely differ.

In the CD4+ fraction, cells were divided into CD45RA+ naive and CD45RA-negative memory subsets. For every subset, genomic DNA was evenly distributed across several immunoSEQ plates. TCRdb's table, derived via immunoSEQ multiplex PCR, lists solely in-frame clones and lacks some. The sample has about 2.3 million clones, around 93% seen once. CDR3 size: 15 residues. Between the trimmed V and J ends, which lost 1 base and 5 bases, there was a span of 14 bases. CDR1 and CDR2 (germline): SEHNR, FQNEAQ (reference sequence). This clonotype was obtained from a man aged 18 to 29 in good health. Some clones in this sample may be carry-over from other donors' samples. This sequence joins TRBV7-9 and TRBJ1-1, with D uncertain. The source material was naive CD4+ T cells from PBMCs. Documented subset: CD45RA+ positively selected. The CDR3 coding sequence is TGTGCCAGCAGCTTAGAGGTGGTGGGGTTGACTGAAGCTTTCTTT. Translating gives CASSLEVVGLTEAFF.